This TCR beta chain was documented in a study of T cell responses to AZD1222 COVID-19 vaccine. A word on this clone: Its antigen remains unidentified.

Method: immunoSEQ multiplex PCR; TCRdb's copy keeps in-frame clones and lacks some. The sample lists 66,000 or so clones; over 75% were seen once. The J segment lost 2 bases and the V segment lost 5 bases, leaving 3 bases of the junction unmatched. The CDR3 loop spans 14 amino acids. The germline CDR1 and CDR2 sequences are MDHEN and SYDVKM. Study conclusions and caveats: None of the repertoires were sampled until the peak T cell response had passed. Donors were chiefly white British, with a greater number of females, and clonal diversity was perhaps underestimated.

This specimen consisted of peripheral blood, obtained on day 0 of AZD1222 vaccination. The receptor was derived from an adult in good health. This rearrangement joins TRBV28 to TRBJ1-5; 7 bases match TRBD1. CDR3 sequence reads: CASSTGQRNQPQHF. DNA for the CDR3: TGTGCCAGCAGTACGGGACAGCGCAATCAGCCCCAGCATTTT.